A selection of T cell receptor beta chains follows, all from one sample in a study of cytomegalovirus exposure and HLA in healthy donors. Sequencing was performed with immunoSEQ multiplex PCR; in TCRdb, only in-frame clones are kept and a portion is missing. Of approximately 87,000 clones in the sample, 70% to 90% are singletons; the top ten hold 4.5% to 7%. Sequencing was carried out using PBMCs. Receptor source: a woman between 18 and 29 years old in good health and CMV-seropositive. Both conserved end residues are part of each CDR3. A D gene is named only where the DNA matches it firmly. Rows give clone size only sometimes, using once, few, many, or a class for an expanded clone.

CDR3 protein: CATGRGGRNEQFF; CDR3 DNA: TGTGCCACCGGTCGGGGGGGCCGGAATGAGCAGTTCTTC; clone size: -; V gene: TRBV6-5; D gene: TRBD2; J gene: TRBJ2-1
CDR3 protein: CASSSMMTASGNTIYF; CDR3 DNA: TGTGCCAGCAGCTCCATGATGACAGCTTCTGGAAACACCATATATTTT; clone size: -; V gene: TRBV9; D gene: -; J gene: TRBJ1-3
CDR3 protein: CASSFTGGFTEAFF; CDR3 DNA: TGTGCCAGCAGTTTTACAGGGGGATTCACTGAAGCTTTCTTT; clone size: -; V gene: TRBV6-5; D gene: TRBD1; J gene: TRBJ1-1
CDR3 protein: CASSEDSTNSPLHF; CDR3 DNA: TGTGCCAGCAGTGAGGACTCGACCAATTCACCCCTCCACTTT; clone size: many; V gene: TRBV6-4; D gene: -; J gene: TRBJ1-6
CDR3 protein: CASSFGGGADYGYTF; CDR3 DNA: TGCGCCAGCAGCTTCGGAGGGGGCGCTGACTATGGCTACACCTTC; clone size: -; V gene: TRBV5-1; D gene: TRBD1; J gene: TRBJ1-2
CDR3 protein: CASTRGGWTEAFF; CDR3 DNA: TGTGCCAGCACGCGAGGGGGTTGGACTGAAGCTTTCTTT; clone size: -; V gene: TRBV6-1; D gene: -; J gene: TRBJ1-1
CDR3 protein: CASTLAGGILYEQYF; CDR3 DNA: TGTGCCAGCACCCTAGCGGGGGGCATATTATACGAGCAGTACTTC; clone size: -; V gene: TRBV6-6; D gene: TRBD2; J gene: TRBJ2-7
CDR3 protein: CASSLGQSYEQYF; CDR3 DNA: TGTGCCAGCAGCTTAGGACAGTCCTACGAGCAGTACTTC; clone size: -; V gene: TRBV13; D gene: -; J gene: TRBJ2-7
CDR3 protein: CASSLGLGGLAKNIQYF; CDR3 DNA: TGTGCCAGCAGCTTGGGGCTTGGCGGACTAGCCAAAAACATTCAGTACTTC; clone size: -; V gene: TRBV5-6; D gene: -; J gene: TRBJ2-4
CDR3 protein: CASSPGGYEQYF; CDR3 DNA: TGTGCCAGCAGTCCCGGGGGGTACGAGCAGTACTTC; clone size: -; V gene: TRBV6-5; D gene: TRBD2; J gene: TRBJ2-7
CDR3 protein: CASSLAQLAGGRRFF; CDR3 DNA: TGCGCCAGCAGCTTGGCCCAGCTAGCGGGGGGCCGGAGGTTCTTC; clone size: -; V gene: TRBV5-1; D gene: TRBD2; J gene: TRBJ2-1
CDR3 protein: CASGLQTGMNTEAFF; CDR3 DNA: TGCGCCAGCGGCTTACAAACAGGAATGAACACTGAAGCTTTCTTT; clone size: -; V gene: TRBV5-1; D gene: -; J gene: TRBJ1-1
CDR3 protein: CASSGVNWGGFTGYTF; CDR3 DNA: TGTGCCAGCAGTGGGGTGAACTGGGGGGGCTTCACTGGCTACACCTTC; clone size: -; V gene: TRBV6-1; D gene: -; J gene: TRBJ1-2
CDR3 protein: CAMDRDGNQPQHF; CDR3 DNA: TGTGCCATGGACAGGGACGGTAATCAGCCCCAGCATTTT; clone size: -; V gene: TRBV6-7; D gene: TRBD1; J gene: TRBJ1-5
CDR3 protein: CASSTRGVISGNEQFF; CDR3 DNA: TGTGCCAGCAGTACTCGTGGAGTAATAAGTGGTAATGAGCAGTTCTTC; clone size: -; V gene: TRBV27; D gene: -; J gene: TRBJ2-1
CDR3 protein: CASSWNSYNSPLHF; CDR3 DNA: TGTGCCAGCAGCTGGAACAGCTATAATTCACCCCTCCACTTT; clone size: -; V gene: TRBV14; D gene: -; J gene: TRBJ1-6
CDR3 protein: CASKRTAESPLHF; CDR3 DNA: TGTGCCAGCAAAAGGACAGCGGAATCACCCCTCCACTTT; clone size: -; V gene: TRBV6-4; D gene: -; J gene: TRBJ1-6
CDR3 protein: CASSSSPLSRSNQPQHF; CDR3 DNA: TGCGCCAGCAGCTCCTCACCCCTGTCGAGGAGCAATCAGCCCCAGCATTTT; clone size: -; V gene: TRBV5-1; D gene: -; J gene: TRBJ1-5
CDR3 protein: CASSLGGGSRYEQYF; CDR3 DNA: TGCGCCAGCAGCTTGGGCGGCGGGAGTCGCTACGAGCAGTACTTC; clone size: -; V gene: TRBV5-1; D gene: TRBD2; J gene: TRBJ2-7
CDR3 protein: CASSPPGQNTDTQYF; CDR3 DNA: TGTGCCAGCAGCCCCCCGGGACAGAACACAGATACGCAGTATTTT; clone size: -; V gene: TRBV9; D gene: TRBD1; J gene: TRBJ2-3
CDR3 protein: CASSLGSGLADNEQFF; CDR3 DNA: TGTGCCAGCAGCTTAGGGTCGGGACTAGCAGACAATGAGCAGTTCTTC; clone size: -; V gene: TRBV9; D gene: TRBD2; J gene: TRBJ2-1
CDR3 protein: CASSENAWDRAPEAFF; CDR3 DNA: TGTGCCAGCAGCGAGAACGCGTGGGACAGGGCCCCTGAAGCTTTCTTT; clone size: -; V gene: TRBV5-4; D gene: TRBD1; J gene: TRBJ1-1
CDR3 protein: CASSPDRANYEQYF; CDR3 DNA: TGTGCCAGCAGTCCCGATCGTGCTAACTACGAGCAGTACTTC; clone size: -; V gene: TRBV28; D gene: -; J gene: TRBJ2-7
CDR3 protein: CASNSQGSHEQYF; CDR3 DNA: TGTGCCAGCAACTCCCAGGGTTCCCACGAGCAGTACTTC; clone size: -; V gene: TRBV27; D gene: -; J gene: TRBJ2-7
CDR3 protein: CASSSGGQVRGNTIYF; CDR3 DNA: TGTGCCAGCAGTTCTGGTGGACAGGTTCGAGGGAACACCATATATTTT; clone size: -; V gene: TRBV25-1; D gene: TRBD1; J gene: TRBJ1-3
CDR3 protein: CASRTYYRGRDTDTQYF; CDR3 DNA: TGTGCCAGCAGGACTTACTACAGGGGGCGCGACACAGATACGCAGTATTTT; clone size: few; V gene: TRBV28; D gene: TRBD1; J gene: TRBJ2-3
CDR3 protein: CASSSTGAPYNEQFF; CDR3 DNA: TGCGCCAGCAGCTCAACAGGTGCCCCCTACAATGAGCAGTTCTTC; clone size: few; V gene: TRBV5-1; D gene: -; J gene: TRBJ2-1
CDR3 protein: CASSLWGGPQDTQYF; CDR3 DNA: TGTGCCAGCAGCTTATGGGGGGGACCCCAGGATACGCAGTATTTT; clone size: -; V gene: TRBV5-4; D gene: TRBD2; J gene: TRBJ2-3
CDR3 protein: CASTQPGLALQQFF; CDR3 DNA: TGTGCCAGCACCCAACCGGGACTAGCTTTACAGCAGTTCTTC; clone size: -; V gene: TRBV7-9; D gene: TRBD2; J gene: TRBJ2-1
CDR3 protein: CASRPGQLGTDTQYF; CDR3 DNA: TGTGCCAGCAGGCCGGGACAGCTGGGGACAGATACGCAGTATTTT; clone size: -; V gene: TRBV7-9; D gene: TRBD1; J gene: TRBJ2-3
CDR3 protein: CASSATRSRGGYTF; CDR3 DNA: TGTGCCAGCAGTGCGACCCGCAGTAGGGGGGGCTACACCTTC; clone size: -; V gene: TRBV25-1; D gene: -; J gene: TRBJ1-2
CDR3 protein: CASSSGLNQPQHF; CDR3 DNA: TGTGCCAGCAGCTCGGGACTAAATCAGCCCCAGCATTTT; clone size: -; V gene: TRBV11-2; D gene: -; J gene: TRBJ1-5
CDR3 protein: CASSPGQDQGYTF; CDR3 DNA: TGTGCCAGCTCACCAGGACAGGATCAGGGCTACACCTTC; clone size: -; V gene: TRBV18; D gene: TRBD1; J gene: TRBJ1-2
CDR3 protein: CASSFKGYAYEQYF; CDR3 DNA: TGTGCCAGCAGTTTTAAGGGGTATGCCTACGAGCAGTACTTC; clone size: -; V gene: TRBV6-5; D gene: -; J gene: TRBJ2-7
CDR3 protein: CASSLAYGTETYEQYF; CDR3 DNA: TGTGCCAGCAGCTTAGCATACGGGACAGAAACCTACGAGCAGTACTTC; clone size: once; V gene: TRBV7-9; D gene: TRBD1; J gene: TRBJ2-7